This TCR beta chain appears in the sequencing data of a study of shared clonotypes between healthy human individuals. Study-wide points: There were few donors, and this limited the genetic and exposure-history diversity represented.

Sorted-subset replicate PCR reactions were performed with roughly 200 ng DNA, corresponding to roughly 31,000 T cell genomes. Assay: immunoSEQ multiplex PCR; the TCRdb copy retains only in-frame clones and omits some. The sample holds 2,500,000 or so clones, more than 85% seen once. A note on this clone: Antigen specificity is unknown.

V was trimmed by 6 bases and J by 6 bases, leaving 6 bases between them. From germline, CDR1 is MNHNS and CDR2 SASEGT. This CDR3 region has 11 residues. Subsets obtained from CD4+ cells comprised CD45RA+ naive and CD45RA-negative memory cells. The chain couples TRBV6-1 to TRBJ2-1; D uncertain. The sample consisted of naive CD4+ T cells from PBMCs. Noted subset: CD45RA+ positively selected. The receptor was isolated from a man younger than 35 in good health. Some clones in this sample may be carry-over from other donors' samples. CDR3 protein: CASSVLNEQFF. Written as DNA, the CDR3 is TGTGCCAGCAGCGTACTCAATGAGCAGTTCTTC.